This entry lists 21 T cell receptor beta chains sequenced from one sample in a study of T cells in Graves' hyperthyroidism and ophthalmopathy. It was RNA transcripts that yielded the amplified TCR beta CDR3 regions. The primer set for the first-round RT-PCR of the TCR CDR3 was HTBI. MiXCR, applied by TCRdb to the multiplex PCR reads, yields one record per CDR3 protein. The data show about 500,000 distinct CDR3 sequences, roughly 15% seen once. The sample comprised blood. Receptor source: a woman aged 25 to 39 with Graves' ophthalmopathy.

This clonotype was recorded many times. The rearrangement uses TRBV2 and TRBJ2-3; 9 nucleotides line up with TRBD1. Germline lookup yields CDR1 SNHLY and CDR2 FYNNEI. The CDR3 is 15 amino acids. V lost 6 bases to trimming and J lost 5 bases; unmatched junction nucleotides: 9. As DNA, the CDR3 is TGTGCCAGCAGGGCCGGACAGGGGATGGGAGATACGCAGTATTTT. It is translated as CASRAGQGMGDTQYF.

As to this clonotype: This could be a read error, since a much larger clone is one nucleotide away. The chain uses TRBV28 and TRBJ2-7; TRBD2 is a possible D gene (5 bases). Trimming pared 8 bases from V and 3 bases from J, leaving 11 bases between. The CDR3 is 12 amino acids. The germline CDR1 and CDR2 sequences are MDHEN and SYDVKM. The CDR3 region has the DNA TGTGCCAGCGCGGGCCAAATCTACGAGCAGTACTTC. Its protein is CASAGQIYEQYF.

DNA of the CDR3: TGCGCCAGCAGCCAAGATCTGTTCGGGGGGAACATTCAGTACTTC. Translation: CASSQDLFGGNIQYF. V and J are TRBV4-3 and TRBJ2-4; 7 bases match TRBD2. This CDR3 comprises 15 residues. Germline values: CDR1 LGHNA, CDR2 YSLEER. J lost 7 bases, V lost 0 bases, and 6 bases had no gene match.

The chain is built from TRBV20-1 and TRBJ2-2, with no clear D. The CDR3 is made up of 12 amino acids. Germline loops: CDR1 DFQATT, CDR2 SNEGSKA (reference sequence). V shed 4 bases and J shed 7 bases, with 10 bases lying between them. The CDR3 spells CSATKVDGELFF. The CDR3 coding sequence is TGCAGTGCTACAAAGGTTGACGGGGAGCTGTTTTTT.

This clonotype was observed a few times. The chain joins TRBV14 to TRBJ2-2, with D perhaps matching TRBD2 (5 bases). CDR1 and CDR2 (germline): SGHDN, FVKESK. The CDR3 sequence is 16 residues long. The V and J ends lost 0 bases and 5 bases respectively, with 13 bases between them. The CDR3 loop is CASSQDMPSSTGELFF. The CDR3 bases are TGTGCCAGCAGCCAAGATATGCCTAGCTCAACCGGGGAGCTGTTTTTT.

This sequence joins TRBV19 and TRBJ2-2; TRBD1 is a possible D gene (5 bases). This CDR3 region has 16 residues. V lost 7 bases, J lost 1 base, and 16 bases lay in between. Looked up from germline, CDR1 is LNHDA and CDR2 is SQIVND (reference sequence). Here the CDR3 DNA reads TGTGCCAGTAAGGGGAACAGAGGTCTGAACACCGGGGAGCTGTTTTTT. Its protein is CASKGNRGLNTGELFF.

As regards this clonotype: Likely a read error: the CDR3 ends without its conserved phenylalanine or tryptophan. The chain links TRBV15 to TRBJ2-7, with 8 bases that match TRBD2. Germline V gene sequence: CDR1 LNHNV, CDR2 YYDKDF (reference sequence). J lost 2 bases, V lost 4 bases, and 7 bases had no gene match. CDR3 length equals 15 residues. In nucleotides, the CDR3 is TGTGCCACCAGCATGGTAGCGGGACCCCCCTACGAGCAGTACTCC. It translates to CATSMVAGPPYEQYS.

This clonotype was seen many times. This chain links TRBV12-3 or TRBV12-4 with TRBJ2-2; 7 positions agree with TRBD2. J was trimmed by 6 bases and V by 2 bases; bases with no gene match: 15. The CDR3 loop spans 18 amino acids. The CDR3, as DNA: TGTGCCAGCAGTTTAATAAGAGGGGCGGGAGCTAAGTCCGGGGAGCTGTTTTTT. The encoded protein is CASSLIRGAGAKSGELFF.

This clonotype was recorded many times. The rearrangement joins TRBV11-2 to TRBJ2-1; D may be TRBD2 (5 bases). CDR3 length: 20 amino acids. The V gene's germline CDR1 is SGHAT and CDR2 FQNNGV. V dropped 1 base and J dropped 0 bases, with 22 bases sitting between them. In nucleotides, the CDR3 is TGTGCCAGCAGCTTAGGGCCAGCGGCCGTGCCGTTTAGCTCCTACAATGAGCAGTTCTTC. Protein sequence: CASSLGPAAVPFSSYNEQFF.

About this clonotype: A much more abundant neighbour one base away suggests this may be a read error. V usage is TRBV3-1 and J usage is TRBJ2-7, with TRBD2 matching 10 bases. In germline, CDR1 is LGHDT, CDR2 YNNKEL (reference sequence). This CDR3 is 14 amino acids long. V was pared by 8 bases and J by 6 bases, with 10 bases of the junction left unmatched. DNA for the CDR3: TGTGCCAGCGGCTACCTAGCGGGAGAAGGCGAGCAGTACTTC. The encoded protein is CASGYLAGEGEQYF.

This chain joins TRBV12-3 or TRBV12-4 and TRBJ2-1; TRBD1 aligns across 10 bases. This CDR3 spans 17 amino acids. The junction had 8 bases not matched to a gene; V was cut back by 6 bases and J by 0 bases. The CDR3 DNA reads as TGTGCCAGCAGACGCGGGACAGGGGCGACCTCCTACAATGAGCAGTTCTTC. The encoded protein is CASRRGTGATSYNEQFF.

This clonotype was counted ten times or more. The chain employs TRBV7-9 and TRBJ2-1; TRBD2 agrees at 8 bases. There are 15 residues in the CDR3. The germline gives CDR1 SEHNR, CDR2 FQNEAQ (reference sequence). Trimming cost V 5 bases and J 6 bases; bases outside gene matches: 9. This CDR3 reads CASSISGSIGNEQFF. The DNA of the CDR3 is TGTGCCAGCAGCATAAGCGGGAGTATCGGCAATGAGCAGTTCTTC.

This clonotype turned up a few times. The chain employs TRBV4-3 and TRBJ1-5; D remains unclear. Germline values: CDR1 LGHNA, CDR2 YSLEER. CDR3 length equals 15 residues. The ends were cut back, 4 bases at V and 4 bases at J, with 14 bases in the middle. CDR3 sequence: CASSLRLALNQPQHF. In DNA form, the CDR3 reads TGCGCCAGCAGCCTCCGTCTTGCTCTAAATCAGCCCCAGCATTTT.

This clonotype has at least ten counts. The chain joins TRBV18 to TRBJ2-7, with D uncertain. V lost 0 bases and J lost 1, with 7 bases in between. The CDR3 is 14 amino acids. Germline CDR1 reads KGHSH; CDR2 reads LQKENI. The CDR3 sequence: CASSPPDRSYEQYF. The CDR3 nucleotides read TGTGCCAGCTCACCACCGGATCGATCCTACGAGCAGTACTTC.

This clonotype was seen ten or more times. V usage is TRBV28 and J usage is TRBJ2-7; tentatively, D is TRBD2 (7 bases). The CDR3 covers 14 residues. The germline V gene encodes CDR1 MDHEN and CDR2 SYDVKM. Trimming left V 7 bases short and J 2 bases short, with 15 bases between. CDR3 bases: TGTGCCAGCACTATTGGGGGGGCGGCCTACGAGCAGTACTTC. Protein: CASTIGGAAYEQYF.

The chain employs TRBV28 and TRBJ1-6; D may be TRBD1 (6 bases). The V gene lost 6 bases and the J gene lost 9 bases, with 24 bases spanning the gap. Germline CDR1 MDHEN, CDR2 SYDVKM. The CDR3 spans 17 residues. The CDR3 protein is CASSLSGFLGAGSPLHF. DNA of the CDR3: TGTGCCAGCAGCCTAAGTGGGTTTTTGGGGGCGGGTTCACCCCTCCACTTT.

This clonotype was picked up a small number of times. This sequence joins TRBV12-3 or TRBV12-4 and TRBJ1-1; unclear D gene. Trimming took off 3 bases at V and 6 bases at J, with 5 bases between the two ends. The CDR3 covers 11 residues. For the CDR3, the DNA is TGTGCCAGCAGTTTGGCCCCTGAAGCTTTCTTT. Translating gives CASSLAPEAFF.

This clonotype was seen at least ten times. The V gene is TRBV5-5, the J gene TRBJ2-1, with no clear D. Trimming removed 7 bases at V and 0 bases at J, with 8 bases between. This CDR3 is built from 13 residues. Germline V lookup: CDR1 SGHKS, CDR2 YYEKEE (reference sequence). The CDR3 loop reads CASQASSYNEQFF. CDR3 DNA sequence: TGTGCCAGCCAAGCGAGCTCCTACAATGAGCAGTTCTTC.

The chain is built from TRBV19 and TRBJ2-1, with TRBD2 matching over 13 bases. Germline CDR1 LNHDA, CDR2 SQIVND (reference sequence). The CDR3 runs 15 residues. The V and J ends lost 6 bases and 8 bases, in that order; junction bases with no gene match: 7. DNA for the CDR3: TGTGCCAGTAGCCCGGGACTAGCGGGGTTCGATGAGCAGTTCTTC. Translating gives CASSPGLAGFDEQFF. Combining the CDR3 with reference TRBV19 and TRBJ2-1 gives the whole variable domain DGGITQSPKYLFRKEGQNVTLSCEQNLNHDAMYWYRQDPGQGLRLIYYSQIVNDFQKGDIAEGYSVSREKKESFPLTVTSAQKNPTAFYLCASSPGLAGFDEQFFGPGTRLTVL.

Comments on this clonotype: This may come from a read error, since a much larger clone is one base off. The rearrangement joins TRBV27 to TRBJ2-1; D unclear. Trimming removed 3 bases at V and 5 bases at J, with 5 bases between. The CDR3 length is 12 residues. Germline V gene data show CDR1 as MNHEY and CDR2 as SMNVEV (reference sequence). The CDR3 reads CASSFRDNEQFF. The CDR3 coding sequence is TGTGCCAGCAGTTTTAGGGACAATGAGCAGTTCTTC.

The V call is TRBV12-3 or TRBV12-4, the J call TRBJ2-7; 7 nucleotides match TRBD1. Losses at the gene ends were 6 bases for V and 0 bases for J; bases not matched to a gene: 8. The CDR3 totals 15 residues. The chain's CDR3 is CASSYQGERSYEQYF. CDR3 sequence (DNA): TGTGCCAGCAGCTATCAGGGGGAGCGCTCCTACGAGCAGTACTTC.